The clone carrying this T cell receptor beta chain was picked up a small number of times. Its antigen is not identified. This entry is derived from a study of T cells in Graves' hyperthyroidism and ophthalmopathy. Overall study findings and caveats: Stable hyperthyroidism was told apart from ophthalmopathy by a model built on 13 V-J features. In validation, the model predicted ophthalmopathy. These predictions came a median roughly six months before onset.

Investigators excluded patients with uncontrolled infection, other autoimmune disease, pregnancy or lactation. RNA transcripts provided the source from which TCR beta CDR3 regions were amplified. When the TCR CDR3 underwent first-round RT-PCR, the HTBI primer set was used. MiXCR, applied by TCRdb to the multiplex PCR reads, yields one record per CDR3 protein. The sample lists 600,000 to 700,000 distinct CDR3 sequences; about 45% were seen once. The CDR3 runs 12 residues. Looked up from germline, CDR1 is DFQATT and CDR2 is SNEGSKA (reference sequence). Trimming cost V 7 bases and J 3 bases; bases outside gene matches: 4.

This TCR derives from an adult man with Graves' disease, either hyperthyroidism or ophthalmopathy (not recorded which). The V and J genes are TRBV20-1 and TRBJ2-7; 9 nucleotides line up with TRBD2. The sequencing input was peripheral blood or thyroid tissue (not recorded which). CDR3 in amino acids: CSVSSGIYEQYF. The CDR3 DNA reads as TGCAGTGTTTCTAGCGGGATCTACGAGCAGTACTTC.